Described below is a single TCR beta chain sequence and its context. The source of the sample is a study of blood T cell repertoires in COVID-19. Data came from immunoSEQ multiplex PCR; TCRdb stores just in-frame clones and leaves some out. The data hold 200,000 to 250,000 clones, with 75% to 90% observed a single time. The germline V gene has CDR1 LNHDA and CDR2 SQIVND (reference sequence). Trimming removed 9 bases at V and 5 bases at J, with 16 bases between. The CDR3 is made up of 13 amino acids. The sequence derives from a man aged 30 to 39 who had recovered from COVID-19. V is TRBV19 and J is TRBJ2-5, with D possibly being TRBD2 (6 bases). Material for sequencing was peripheral blood. The chain's CDR3 is CARPAGPWETQYF. The DNA for the CDR3 is TGTGCCAGGCCTGCGGGGCCCTGGGAGACCCAGTACTTC.